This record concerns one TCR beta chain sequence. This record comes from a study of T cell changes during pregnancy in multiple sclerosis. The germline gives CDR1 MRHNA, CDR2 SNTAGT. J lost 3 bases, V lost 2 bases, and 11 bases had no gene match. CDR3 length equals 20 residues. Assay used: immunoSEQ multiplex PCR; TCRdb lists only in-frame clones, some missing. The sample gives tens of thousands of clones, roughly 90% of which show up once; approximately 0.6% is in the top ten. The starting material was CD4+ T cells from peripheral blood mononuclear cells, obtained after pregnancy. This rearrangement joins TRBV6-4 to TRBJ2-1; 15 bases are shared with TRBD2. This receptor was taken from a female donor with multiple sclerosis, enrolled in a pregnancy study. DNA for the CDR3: TGTGCCAGCAGTGACAAGGCGGGACTAGCGGGGGGTAACGGCTACAATGAGCAGTTCTTC. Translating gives CASSDKAGLAGGNGYNEQFF.